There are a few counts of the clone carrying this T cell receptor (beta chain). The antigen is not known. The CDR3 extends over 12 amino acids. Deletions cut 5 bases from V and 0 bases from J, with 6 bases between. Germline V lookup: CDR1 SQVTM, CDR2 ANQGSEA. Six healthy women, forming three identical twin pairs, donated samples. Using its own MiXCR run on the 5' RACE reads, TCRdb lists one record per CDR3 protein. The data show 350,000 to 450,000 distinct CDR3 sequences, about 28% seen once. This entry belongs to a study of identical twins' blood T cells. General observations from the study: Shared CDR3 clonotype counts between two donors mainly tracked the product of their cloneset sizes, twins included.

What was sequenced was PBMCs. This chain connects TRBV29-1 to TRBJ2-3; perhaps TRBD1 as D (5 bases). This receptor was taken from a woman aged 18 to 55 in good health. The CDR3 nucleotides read TGCAGCGTTTACAGGAGCACAGATACGCAGTATTTT. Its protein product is CSVYRSTDTQYF.